This T cell receptor beta chain comes out of a study of blood T cell repertoires in COVID-19. Study-level background: There were acute and convalescent COVID-19 samples, and they came from the United States, Italy and Spain.

Profiled with immunoSEQ multiplex PCR; TCRdb holds only in-frame clones, not every one. Of about 190,000 clones listed, approximately 88% were seen once; the top ten hold around 7%. This CDR3 is built from 13 residues. CDR1 is SEHNR and CDR2 is FQNEAQ in the germline V gene (reference sequence). V was pared by 2 bases and J by 8 bases, with 12 bases between. Sequencing used peripheral blood. This sequence was found in a man aged 40-49 years with acute or convalescent COVID-19. The chain couples TRBV7-9 to TRBJ1-2; D unclear. The CDR3 DNA sequence: TGTGCCAGCAGCTTAATAGAAATTCTCGGCTACACCTTC. This codes for CASSLIEILGYTF.